The 10 T cell receptor beta chains presented below share a single source sample, sequenced in a study of beta chain features in type 1 diabetes. Sequencing targeted expressed TCRB transcripts, as all isolated RNA had been reverse transcribed. Profiled with immunoSEQ multiplex PCR; TCRdb holds only in-frame clones, not every one. This sample has about 220,000 clones, with approximately 10% found just once. The sequenced material came from central memory CD4+ T cells from blood. These receptors all stem from a man between 18 and 35 years old in good health.

The chain is built from TRBV29-1 and TRBJ2-1; 12 bases agree with TRBD2. In germline, CDR1 is SQVTM, CDR2 ANQGSEA. The trim removed 3 bases at V and 7 bases at J, leaving 7 bases unmatched. The CDR3 consists of 15 residues. CDR3 nucleotides: TGCAGCGTTGAGCCGACTAGCGGGAGAACGAATGAGCAGTTCTTC. This encodes CSVEPTSGRTNEQFF.

The V call is TRBV7-2, the J call TRBJ2-2, with D perhaps being TRBD1 or TRBD2 (5 bases each). The germline gives CDR1 SGHTA, CDR2 FQGNSA. Between the trimmed V and J ends, which lost 6 bases and 0 bases, there was a span of 14 bases. CDR3 length: 16 residues. This CDR3 reads CASRPPGRANTGELFF. Here the CDR3 DNA reads TGTGCCAGCAGGCCCCCGGGACGTGCGAACACCGGGGAGCTGTTTTTT.

The chain has TRBV10-3 and TRBJ2-6; D is unclear. CDR1 and CDR2 from the germline V gene are ENHRY and SYGVKD. This CDR3 spans 17 amino acids. V was shortened by 0 bases and J by 0 bases, with 9 bases between the two germline ends. The CDR3 here is CAISESPGSSGANVLTF. The CDR3 DNA reads TGTGCCATCAGTGAGTCCCCTGGCAGCTCTGGGGCCAACGTCCTGACTTTC.

The genes are TRBV30 and TRBJ2-5; D unresolved. Trimming removed 2 bases from V and 5 bases from J, with 3 bases in between. CDR3 length: 10 residues. Germline V gene data show CDR1 as GTSNPN and CDR2 as SVGIG (reference sequence). In DNA, the CDR3 is TGTGCCTGGAGTCTTGAGACCCAGTACTTC. Translation: CAWSLETQYF.

This clone was found a few times. Here the CDR3 reads CSVDVSPLADTQYF. The CDR3 nucleotides are TGCAGCGTTGATGTTTCCCCTTTAGCAGATACGCAGTATTTT. The genes are TRBV29-1 and TRBJ2-3; D is undetermined. Germline V gene lookup returns CDR1 SQVTM and CDR2 ANQGSEA. This CDR3 has 14 amino acids. V lost 3 bases, J lost 4 bases, and 14 bases lay in between.

The gene calls are TRBV29-1 and TRBJ1-4; no reliable D call. Germline V gene lookup returns CDR1 SQVTM and CDR2 ANQGSEA. Trimming cost V 7 bases and J 7 bases, with 16 bases left between them. The CDR3 has 13 residues. For the CDR3, the DNA is TGCAGCGCTAAAGCCCCACAGACTGAAAAACTGTTTTTT. As protein: CSAKAPQTEKLFF.

This clone has more than one count but fewer than ten. The chain uses TRBV29-1 and TRBJ1-1; 8 nucleotides match TRBD1. V shed 6 bases and J 10 bases; nucleotides not matched to a gene: 13. The length of the CDR3 is 13 residues. Germline V lookup: CDR1 SQVTM, CDR2 ANQGSEA. CDR3 loop: CSVERQGISGAFF. The CDR3 bases are TGCAGCGTCGAAAGACAGGGGATTAGTGGAGCTTTCTTT.

This sequence joins TRBV4-3 and TRBJ2-6, with D perhaps matching TRBD2 (5 bases). Germline V gene data show CDR1 as LGHNA and CDR2 as YSLEER. Trimming took 7 bases from V and 7 from J, leaving 17 bases between them. The CDR3 covers 15 residues. This chain's CDR3 is CASTPGWGAANVLTF. The CDR3 DNA reads TGCGCCAGCACTCCGGGGTGGGGAGCCGCCAACGTCCTGACTTTC.

The chain uses TRBV28 and TRBJ2-1, with TRBD2 matching over 12 bases. In germline, CDR1 is MDHEN, CDR2 SYDVKM. V trimming: 6 bases; J trimming: 0 bases; junction bases outside the gene matches: 3. This CDR3 has 16 amino acids. The chain's CDR3 is CASRTSGSVSYNEQFF. The CDR3 coding sequence is TGTGCCAGCAGGACTAGCGGGAGCGTCTCCTACAATGAGCAGTTCTTC.

The chain carries TRBV10-3 and TRBJ1-2, with D unclear. The CDR3 runs to 15 residues. Per germline, CDR1 ENHRY and CDR2 SYGVKD. Trimming pared 3 bases from V and 8 bases from J, leaving 19 bases between. In nucleotides, the CDR3 is TGTGCCATCAGTGATTCCTCCCGGCTACCGGGAGGCTACACCTTC. Its protein product is CAISDSSRLPGGYTF.